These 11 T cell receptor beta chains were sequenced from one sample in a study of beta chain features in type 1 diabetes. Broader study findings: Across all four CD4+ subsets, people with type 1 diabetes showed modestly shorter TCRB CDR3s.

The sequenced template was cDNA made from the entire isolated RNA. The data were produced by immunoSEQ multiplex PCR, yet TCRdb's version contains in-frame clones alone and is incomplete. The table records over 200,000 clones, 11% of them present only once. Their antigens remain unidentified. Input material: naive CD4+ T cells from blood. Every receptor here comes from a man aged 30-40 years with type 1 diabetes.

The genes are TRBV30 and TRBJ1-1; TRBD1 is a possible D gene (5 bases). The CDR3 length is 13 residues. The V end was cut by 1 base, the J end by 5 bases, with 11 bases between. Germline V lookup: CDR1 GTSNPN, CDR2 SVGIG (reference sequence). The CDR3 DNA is TGTGCCTGGAGTGCGGGGGGGTGGACTGAAGCTTTCTTT. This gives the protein CAWSAGGWTEAFF. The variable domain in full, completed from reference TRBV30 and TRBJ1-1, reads SQTIHQWPATLVQPVGSPLSLECTVEGTSNPNLYWYRQAAGRGLQLLFYSVGIGQISSEVPQNLSASRPQDRQFILSSKKLLLSDSGFYLCAWSAGGWTEAFFGQGTRLTVV.

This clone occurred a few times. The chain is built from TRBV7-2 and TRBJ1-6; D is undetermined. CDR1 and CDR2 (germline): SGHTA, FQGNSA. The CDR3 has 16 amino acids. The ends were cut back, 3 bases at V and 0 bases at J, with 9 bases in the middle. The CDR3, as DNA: TGTGCCAGCAGCTTCACTTATAGCTCCTATAATTCACCCCTCCACTTT. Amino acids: CASSFTYSSYNSPLHF.

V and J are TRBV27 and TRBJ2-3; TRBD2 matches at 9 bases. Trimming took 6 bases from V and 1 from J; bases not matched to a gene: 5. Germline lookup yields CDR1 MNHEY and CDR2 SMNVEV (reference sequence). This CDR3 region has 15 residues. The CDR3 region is CASRVRGGRTDTQYF. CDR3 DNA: TGTGCCAGCAGGGTGCGGGGGGGCCGCACAGATACGCAGTATTTT.

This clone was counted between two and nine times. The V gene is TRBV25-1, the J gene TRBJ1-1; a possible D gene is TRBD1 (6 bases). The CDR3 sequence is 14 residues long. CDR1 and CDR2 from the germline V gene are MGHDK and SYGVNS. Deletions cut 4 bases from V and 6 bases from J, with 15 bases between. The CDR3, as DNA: TGTGCCAGCAGTGGTGGACAGTTTGACTCTGAAGCTTTCTTT. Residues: CASSGGQFDSEAFF. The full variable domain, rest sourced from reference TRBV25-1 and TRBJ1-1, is EADIYQTPRYLVIGTGKKITLECSQTMGHDKMYWYQQDPGMELHLIHYSYGVNSTEKGDLSSESTVSRIRTEHFPLTLESARPSHTSQYLCASSGGQFDSEAFFGQGTRLTVV.

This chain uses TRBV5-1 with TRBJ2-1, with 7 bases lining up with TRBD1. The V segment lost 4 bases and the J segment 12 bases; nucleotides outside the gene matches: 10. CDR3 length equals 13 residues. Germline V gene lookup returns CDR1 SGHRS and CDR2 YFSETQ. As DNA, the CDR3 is TGCGCCAGCAGCGGGCTTCAGGGGGAAACGCAGTTCTTC. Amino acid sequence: CASSGLQGETQFF.

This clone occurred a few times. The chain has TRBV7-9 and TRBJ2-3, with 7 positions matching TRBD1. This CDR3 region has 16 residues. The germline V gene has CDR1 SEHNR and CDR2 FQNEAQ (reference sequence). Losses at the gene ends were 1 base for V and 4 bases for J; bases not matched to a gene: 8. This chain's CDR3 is CASSLVGRGIADTQYF. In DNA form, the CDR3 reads TGTGCCAGCAGCTTAGTGGGCAGGGGGATAGCAGATACGCAGTATTTT.

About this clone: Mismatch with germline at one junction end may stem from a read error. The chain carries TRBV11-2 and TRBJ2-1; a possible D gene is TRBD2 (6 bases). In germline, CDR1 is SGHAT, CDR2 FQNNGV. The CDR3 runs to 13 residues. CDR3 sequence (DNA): TGTGCCAGCAGCTTAGGTCGACTAGGAGGGATGGTCTTC. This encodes CASSLGRLGGMVF.

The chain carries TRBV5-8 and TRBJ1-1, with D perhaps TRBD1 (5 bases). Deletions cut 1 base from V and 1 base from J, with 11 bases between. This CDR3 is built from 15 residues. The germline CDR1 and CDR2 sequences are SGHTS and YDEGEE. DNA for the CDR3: TGTGCCAGCAGCTTGTCAGGGTTACCGAACACTGAAGCTTTCTTT. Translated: CASSLSGLPNTEAFF.

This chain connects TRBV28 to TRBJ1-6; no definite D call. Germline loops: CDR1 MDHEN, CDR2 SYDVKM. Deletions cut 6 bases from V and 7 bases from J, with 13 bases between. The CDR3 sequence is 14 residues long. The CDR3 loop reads CASSPPRPNSPLHF. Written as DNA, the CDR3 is TGTGCCAGCAGCCCTCCCCGTCCCAATTCACCCCTCCACTTT.

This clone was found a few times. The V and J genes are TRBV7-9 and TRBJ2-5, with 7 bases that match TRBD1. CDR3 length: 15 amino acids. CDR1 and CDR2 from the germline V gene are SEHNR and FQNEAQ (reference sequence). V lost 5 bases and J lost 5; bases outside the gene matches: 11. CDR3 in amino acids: CASSPRTGGMETQYF. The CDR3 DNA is TGTGCCAGCAGCCCCAGGACAGGCGGAATGGAGACCCAGTACTTC.

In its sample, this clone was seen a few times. CDR3 nucleotides: TGTGCCAGCAGGCAACACGGACTGGGAACCTACGAGCAGTACTTC. Translated: CASRQHGLGTYEQYF. The chain couples TRBV28 to TRBJ2-7, with D perhaps TRBD2 (5 bases). The CDR3 sequence is 15 residues long. Trimming pared 6 bases from V and 2 bases from J, leaving 17 bases between. Germline values: CDR1 MDHEN, CDR2 SYDVKM.